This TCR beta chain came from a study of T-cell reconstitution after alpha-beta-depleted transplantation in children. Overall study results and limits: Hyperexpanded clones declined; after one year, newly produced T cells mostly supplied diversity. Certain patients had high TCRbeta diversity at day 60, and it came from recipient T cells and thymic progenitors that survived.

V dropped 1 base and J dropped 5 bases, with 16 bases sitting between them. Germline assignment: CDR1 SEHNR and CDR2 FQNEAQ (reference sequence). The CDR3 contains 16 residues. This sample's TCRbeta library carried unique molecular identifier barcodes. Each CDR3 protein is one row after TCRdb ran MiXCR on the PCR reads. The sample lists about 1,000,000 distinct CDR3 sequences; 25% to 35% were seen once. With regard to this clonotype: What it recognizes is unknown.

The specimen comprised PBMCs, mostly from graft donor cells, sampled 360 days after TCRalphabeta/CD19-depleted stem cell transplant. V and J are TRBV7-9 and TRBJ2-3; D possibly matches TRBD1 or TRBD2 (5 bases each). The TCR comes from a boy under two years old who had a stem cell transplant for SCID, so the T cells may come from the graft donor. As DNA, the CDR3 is TGTGCCAGCAGCTTAGGAGGGCCAGTGGGGCTAGATACGCAGTATTTT. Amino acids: CASSLGGPVGLDTQYF. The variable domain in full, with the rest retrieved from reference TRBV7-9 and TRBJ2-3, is DTGVSQNPRHKITKRGQNVTFRCDPISEHNRLYWYRQTLGQGPEFLTYFQNEAQLEKSRLLSDRFSAERPKGSFSTLEIQRTEQGDSAMYLCASSLGGPVGLDTQYFGPGTRLTVL.